One sample yielded the 21 T cell receptor beta chains listed below, sequenced in a study of blood T cell repertoires in COVID-19. The protocol was immunoSEQ multiplex PCR, while the TCRdb copy is restricted to in-frame clones and leaves out a portion. The sample lists some 220,000 clones, roughly four fifths occurring once. What was sequenced was peripheral blood. Source of these receptors: a woman in her 70s with COVID-19, enrolled during active disease.

The chain employs TRBV7-6 and TRBJ2-5, with TRBD2 as a possible D gene (6 bases). The CDR3 covers 16 residues. Germline CDR1 reads SGHVS; CDR2 reads FNYEAQ. V was shortened by 2 bases and J by 4 bases, with 17 bases between the two germline ends. CDR3 sequence: CASSLNLGGEGETQYF. The CDR3 DNA reads as TGTGCCAGCAGCTTAAACCTGGGCGGGGAAGGAGAGACCCAGTACTTC.

This sequence joins TRBV30 and TRBJ2-3; TRBD1 might be the D (6 bases). This CDR3 has 14 amino acids. Germline CDR1 and CDR2: GTSNPN and SVGIG (reference sequence). V gave up 8 bases and J gave up 2 bases, with 17 bases separating them. CDR3: CARTEQGNTDTQYF. CDR3 bases: TGTGCCCGCACTGAGCAGGGGAACACAGATACGCAGTATTTT.

This clone has just one count. The chain has TRBV5-1 and TRBJ1-5, with D unclear. V lost 0 bases to trimming and J lost 1 base, with 8 bases between them. The CDR3 has 15 amino acids. The germline V gene encodes CDR1 SGHRS and CDR2 YFSETQ. The CDR3 region is CASSLGHESNQPQHF. The CDR3 DNA follows: TGCGCCAGCAGCTTGGGACATGAAAGCAATCAGCCCCAGCATTTT. Full variable domain (rest looked up from reference TRBV5-1 and TRBJ1-5): KAGVTQTPRYLIKTRGQQVTLSCSPISGHRSVSWYQQTPGQGLQFLFEYFSETQRNKGNFPGRFSGRQFSNSRSEMNVSTLELGDSALYLCASSLGHESNQPQHFGDGTRLSIL.

The V call is TRBV5-1, the J call TRBJ2-5; the match to TRBD1 covers 9 bases. Trimming removed 0 bases from V and 4 bases from J; junction bases left unmatched: 4. Looked up from germline, CDR1 is SGHRS and CDR2 is YFSETQ. This CDR3 spans 15 amino acids. The CDR3 nucleotides read TGCGCCAGCAGCTTGGGACAGGGGGAGCGAGAGACCCAGTACTTC. Translating gives CASSLGQGERETQYF.

V is TRBV5-4 and J is TRBJ2-1; TRBD2 matches at 8 bases. The CDR3 extends over 15 amino acids. Trimming cost V 2 bases and J 1 base; bases outside gene matches: 2. Germline V CDR1 and CDR2: SGHNT, YYREEE (reference sequence). This CDR3 is CASSLTSGSYNEQFF. CDR3 bases: TGTGCCAGCAGCTTAACTAGCGGATCCTACAATGAGCAGTTCTTC.

This chain joins TRBV6-5 and TRBJ1-5; TRBD1 is a possible D gene (5 bases). CDR1 and CDR2 from the germline V gene are MNHEY and SVGAGI. V gave up 6 bases and J gave up 7 bases, with 13 bases separating them. This CDR3 is 13 amino acids long. The chain's CDR3 is CASSPFREQPQHF. CDR3 DNA: TGTGCCAGCAGCCCATTCAGGGAACAGCCCCAGCATTTT.

This clone came up once. J is TRBJ1-6 and V is TRBV18, with a weak D call TRBD1 (6 bases). V was trimmed by 5 bases and J by 3 bases, leaving 11 bases between them. CDR1 and CDR2 from the germline V gene are KGHSH and LQKENI. The CDR3 sequence is 15 residues long. DNA of the CDR3: TGTGCCAGCTCAATCGGACAGCTCTATAATTCACCCCTCCACTTT. As protein: CASSIGQLYNSPLHF.

V is TRBV7-2 and J is TRBJ2-5; 7 bases align to TRBD2. V shed 1 base and J 2 bases; nucleotides not matched to a gene: 4. The CDR3 is 15 residues long. CDR1 is SGHTA and CDR2 is FQGNSA in the germline V gene. The CDR3 sequence is CASSLGRGTQETQYF. In DNA form, the CDR3 reads TGTGCCAGCAGCTTAGGGCGGGGGACTCAAGAGACCCAGTACTTC.

This clone was detected only once. V and J are TRBV7-9 and TRBJ1-1; 8 bases line up with TRBD1. V trimming: 6 bases; J trimming: 7 bases; junction bases outside the gene matches: 10. Germline V lookup: CDR1 SEHNR, CDR2 FQNEAQ (reference sequence). The CDR3 consists of 14 residues. CDR3 sequence (DNA): TGTGCCAGCAGGGCATCAGGGGGCGCGGGTGAAGCTTTCTTT. Its protein is CASRASGGAGEAFF.

The chain uses TRBV9 and TRBJ2-3, with a weak D call TRBD2 (6 bases). Trimming removed 3 bases at V and 0 bases at J, with 17 bases between. The CDR3 consists of 17 residues. The germline gives CDR1 SGDLS, CDR2 YYNGEE. Here the CDR3 DNA reads TGTGCCAGCAGCGGCGGGTGGGGGACTTATAGCACAGATACGCAGTATTTT. This sequence encodes CASSGGWGTYSTDTQYF.

The V call is TRBV28, the J call TRBJ1-2, with TRBD1 identical over 7 bases. With 6 bases clipped from V and 1 base from J, the junction kept 11 bases outside the gene matches. This CDR3 region has 16 residues. The V gene's germline CDR1 is MDHEN and CDR2 SYDVKM. CDR3 loop: CASRVYSAGGNYGYTF. The CDR3 bases are TGTGCCAGCAGAGTTTATTCGGCAGGGGGTAACTATGGCTACACCTTC.

The chain recombines TRBV5-6 with TRBJ2-7; TRBD1 matches at 7 bases. Germline lookup yields CDR1 SGHDT and CDR2 YYEEEE. V lost 1 base and J lost 7; bases outside the gene matches: 8. This CDR3 is built from 14 residues. CDR3 in DNA: TGTGCCAGCAGCTTGTTGGGACAGTCGAGGGAGCAGTACTTC. Its translation: CASSLLGQSREQYF.

This clone was counted a single time. The genes are TRBV15 and TRBJ1-2, with TRBD1 identical over 7 bases. The CDR3 extends over 14 amino acids. Per the germline V gene, CDR1 is LNHNV and CDR2 is YYDKDF (reference sequence). Trimming cost V 6 bases and J 2 bases; bases outside gene matches: 6. For the CDR3, the DNA is TGTGCCACCAGTCCTCCGGGACAGAACTATGGCTACACCTTC. It yields the protein CATSPPGQNYGYTF.

The chain couples TRBV25-1 to TRBJ1-4, with a possible D match to TRBD1 (6 bases). Germline loops: CDR1 MGHDK, CDR2 SYGVNS. The CDR3 loop spans 15 amino acids. Trimming took 3 bases from V and 7 from J, leaving 15 bases between them. The CDR3: CASSDSAGVVEKLFF. In DNA form, the CDR3 reads TGTGCCAGCAGTGATTCAGCAGGGGTGGTTGAAAAACTGTTTTTT.

Here the CDR3 reads CASTYRTGGFSNQPQHF. The CDR3 DNA reads as TGTGCCAGCACATATCGGACAGGGGGCTTCAGCAATCAGCCCCAGCATTTT. The V call is TRBV2, the J call TRBJ1-5; 11 positions match TRBD1. Per germline, CDR1 SNHLY and CDR2 FYNNEI. V dropped 7 bases and J dropped 1; count of bases not matched to a gene: 9. CDR3 length: 17 amino acids. The full variable domain, its missing parts supplied by reference TRBV2 and TRBJ1-5, is EPEVTQTPSHQVTQMGQEVILRCVPISNHLYFYWYRQILGQKVEFLVSFYNNEISEKSEIFDDQFSVERPDGSNFTLKIRSTKLEDSAMYFCASTYRTGGFSNQPQHFGDGTRLSIL.

This chain links TRBV7-3 with TRBJ1-1; D remains unclear. The CDR3 is 17 amino acids. Trimming pared 0 bases from V and 0 bases from J, leaving 14 bases between. In germline, CDR1 is SGHTA, CDR2 FQGTGA. The CDR3 DNA follows: TGTGCCAGCAGCTTAACCCTTGGCGGCTTCATGAACACTGAAGCTTTCTTT. Translated, it gives CASSLTLGGFMNTEAFF.

The chain uses TRBV6-5 and TRBJ2-3, with D perhaps TRBD2 (6 bases). Germline CDR1 reads MNHEY; CDR2 reads SVGAGI. This CDR3 region has 15 residues. V shed 5 bases and J shed 1 base, with 13 bases lying between them. CDR3 sequence reads: CASSPSSGGTDTQYF. CDR3 coding DNA: TGTGCCAGCAGTCCCTCGTCGGGGGGCACAGATACGCAGTATTTT.

V is TRBV7-2 and J is TRBJ1-6, with 11 nucleotides matching TRBD1. The junction had 3 bases not matched to a gene; V was cut back by 5 bases and J by 6 bases. The CDR3 runs to 15 residues. The germline gives CDR1 SGHTA, CDR2 FQGNSA. The CDR3 sequence is CASSPGTGGNSPLHF. The CDR3 DNA reads as TGTGCCAGCAGCCCCGGGACAGGGGGTAATTCACCCCTCCACTTT.

The chain links TRBV6-2 or TRBV6-3 to TRBJ2-5, with D maybe TRBD1 (6 bases). The CDR3 extends over 15 amino acids. The germline V gene has CDR1 MNHEY and CDR2 SVGEGT. Trimming took 1 base from V and 7 from J, leaving 16 bases between them. The CDR3 loop reads CASSYLGAPTATQYF. Written as DNA, the CDR3 is TGTGCCAGCAGTTACTTGGGGGCTCCTACTGCGACCCAGTACTTC.

The V gene is TRBV7-9, the J gene TRBJ1-5; D uncertain. Trimming removed 6 bases from V and 2 bases from J, with 14 bases in between. CDR3 length equals 15 residues. Per the germline V gene, CDR1 is SEHNR and CDR2 is FQNEAQ (reference sequence). Here the CDR3 DNA reads TGTGCCAGCAGTTCTGCTCGGAGAGGCAATCAGCCCCAGCATTTT. It specifies CASSSARRGNQPQHF.

This chain joins TRBV5-4 and TRBJ1-2, with D possibly matching TRBD1 (6 bases). The CDR3 has 13 amino acids. The germline V and J ends were trimmed by 3 bases and 1 base, with 7 bases remaining between them. Germline lookup yields CDR1 SGHNT and CDR2 YYREEE (reference sequence). For the CDR3, the DNA is TGTGCCAGCAGCTCGGACAGTAACTATGGCTACACCTTC. Protein product: CASSSDSNYGYTF.